This T cell receptor (beta chain) is drawn from a study of OX40 agonist ivuxolimab in advanced cancers. Study summary: Every 2 weeks, patients received ivuxolimab intravenously, dosed at 0.01 to 10 mg/kg. The dose-escalation cohort was just under 85% male, with a mean age of 60 years, ranging roughly 23 to 79. Partial responses occurred in Three dose-escalation patients, one with hepatocellular carcinoma and two with cutaneous melanoma.

V gave up 4 bases and J gave up 6 bases; unmatched junction bases: 5. This CDR3 region has 15 residues. Germline CDR1 is SNHLY and CDR2 is FYNNEI. Profiled with immunoSEQ multiplex PCR; TCRdb holds only in-frame clones, not every one. The data show 24,000 or so clones, approximately 85% seen once. This chain connects TRBV2 to TRBJ2-2, with 10 nucleotides matching TRBD1. The sample consisted of CD4+ or CD8+ T cells sorted from blood, taken in a trial of the OX40 agonist ivuxolimab. This receptor was obtained from an adult with an advanced solid tumor such as melanoma, head and neck, liver or kidney cancer. CDR3 amino acids: CASSGRDRGPGELFF. The CDR3, as DNA: TGTGCCAGCAGTGGCCGGGACAGGGGCCCCGGGGAGCTGTTTTTT.